The clone carrying this T cell receptor (beta chain) was counted a single time. The data stem from a study of T-cell memory formation after mild COVID-19. The V segment lost 4 bases and the J segment 6 bases; nucleotides outside the gene matches: 9. The CDR3 contains 15 residues. Germline-derived CDR1 and CDR2 are SEHNR and FQNEAQ (reference sequence). Constant-segment primers were used for 5'RACE, and the resulting TCR alpha and TCR beta cDNA libraries carried sample barcodes and UMIs. In TCRdb, the 5' RACE reads were re-called with MiXCR into one record per CDR3 protein. The data contain about 470,000 distinct CDR3 sequences, 20% to 25% of them singletons.

V is TRBV7-9 and J is TRBJ2-1; 7 bases are shared with TRBD1. Sequences were obtained from PBMCs or a T cell subset sorted from them (not recorded which). The receptor's source is an adult woman who had mild COVID-19 (a few samples of this study predate the infection). Cell type and time point are not known. CDR3 in amino acids: CASSSAGTAGNEQFF. DNA of the CDR3: TGTGCCAGCAGCTCGGCCGGGACAGCCGGCAATGAGCAGTTCTTC.